These 3 T cell receptor beta chains were sequenced from one sample in a study of T-cell reconstitution after alpha-beta-depleted transplantation in children. Molecular barcoding with unique molecular identifiers was used for the TCRbeta library. TCRdb processed the PCR reads anew with MiXCR; each CDR3 protein has one entry. The sample holds 250,000 to 400,000 distinct CDR3 sequences; 23% are singletons and the top ten take about a tenth. This sample comprised PBMCs, mostly from graft donor cells, obtained 180 days after TCRalphabeta/CD19-depleted stem cell transplant. These receptors were collected from a male patient between 10 and 17 years old who had a stem cell transplant for acute lymphoblastic leukemia, so the T cells may come from the graft donor.

This clonotype was observed a few times. J is TRBJ2-2 and V is TRBV7-6; 11 bases match TRBD2. Losses at the gene ends were 5 bases for V and 8 bases for J; bases not matched to a gene: 4. Germline CDR1 SGHVS, CDR2 FNYEAQ. The CDR3 spans 14 residues. Here the CDR3 DNA reads TGTGCCAGCAGCCACCGGACTAGCGGGGGGGAGCTGTTTTTT. Translated: CASSHRTSGGELFF.

The rearrangement joins TRBV18 to TRBJ2-7; 9 nucleotides align to TRBD1. The CDR3 extends over 15 amino acids. V lost 4 bases, J lost 1 base, and 5 bases stayed unmatched. Germline V gene data show CDR1 as KGHSH and CDR2 as LQKENI. CDR3 protein: CASSRGTGLSYEQYF. CDR3 DNA sequence: TGTGCCAGCTCACGAGGGACAGGGCTATCCTACGAGCAGTACTTC.

This clonotype was observed a handful of times. The chain couples TRBV7-3 to TRBJ2-3; TRBD1 might be the D (5 bases). CDR1 is SGHTA and CDR2 is FQGTGA in the germline V gene. The CDR3 has 15 residues. Trimming cost V 4 bases and J 0 bases, with 11 bases left between them. CDR3 bases: TGTGCCAGCAGCTCTTCGACAGCTAGCACAGATACGCAGTATTTT. Its translation: CASSSSTASTDTQYF. The complete variable domain, with remaining parts taken from reference TRBV7-3 and TRBJ2-3, reads GAGVSQTPSNKVTEKGKYVELRCDPISGHTALYWYRQSLGQGPEFLIYFQGTGAADDSGLPNDRFFAVRPEGSVSTLKIQRTERGDSAVYLCASSSSTASTDTQYFGPGTRLTVL.